This TCR beta chain was recorded in a study of identical twins. The count of this clonotype is one. One junction end disagrees with the germline gene, perhaps due to a read error. Addition of a universal primer site occurred through template switching, and cDNA carried unique molecular identifiers. One entry per CDR3 protein results from TCRdb running MiXCR on the 5' RACE reads. The sample records 1.5 million to 2 million distinct CDR3 sequences, about 30% being singletons. Germline V gives CDR1 SEHNR, CDR2 FQNEAQ (reference sequence). The CDR3 runs to 18 residues. The chain is built from TRBV7-9 and TRBJ1-3; D is uncertain. Sequencing was done on a sample of cord blood. The clonotype comes from a newborn girl in good health. CDR3 residues: CASGLALFRSGSGNTIYF. The CDR3 bases are TGTGCCAGCGGCTTAGCCCTTTTTCGGAGCGGCTCTGGAAACACCATATATTTT.